This record looks at one T cell receptor (beta chain) sequence and its context. The data stem from a study of T cells in narcolepsy. V lost 6 bases to trimming and J lost 1 base, with 9 bases between them. This CDR3 is built from 13 residues. Germline CDR1 reads SGHAT; CDR2 reads FQNNGV. Assay used: immunoSEQ multiplex PCR; TCRdb lists only in-frame clones, some missing. The repertoire holds about 31,000 clones, with over 75% as singletons. The sequenced sample was CD45RA- memory CD4+ T cells from PBMCs. The sequence was obtained from a human donor with narcolepsy. The chain combines TRBV11-2 with TRBJ2-5; the D call may be TRBD1 or TRBD2 (5 bases each). Written as DNA, the CDR3 is TGTGCCAGCAGTCGGGGCCTCCAAGAGACCCAGTACTTC. Translation gives CASSRGLQETQYF.